The 31 T cell receptor beta chains reported below all come from one sample, sequenced in a study of cytomegalovirus exposure and HLA in healthy donors. The study ran its PCR with 60 Vbeta and 13 Jbeta primers. Only in-frame clones appear in the TCRdb table, and some are missing; sequencing was by immunoSEQ multiplex PCR. The top ten clones hold about 3% of a sample with some 180,000 clones, about four fifths of them seen once. The sample taken for sequencing was PBMCs. Receptors originate from a female donor in good health and CMV-seronegative.

This rearrangement joins TRBV6-1 to TRBJ1-5; D remains ambiguous. Trimming pared 1 base from V and 2 bases from J, leaving 6 bases between. The germline V gene encodes CDR1 MNHNS and CDR2 SASEGT. The CDR3 sequence is 14 residues long. CDR3 protein: CASSEGSGNQPQHF. CDR3 nucleotide sequence: TGTGCCAGCAGTGAAGGATCAGGCAATCAGCCCCAGCATTTT.

This rearrangement joins TRBV5-1 to TRBJ2-7; D gene ambiguous. Trimming removed 0 bases from V and 0 bases from J, with 7 bases in between. Germline CDR1 SGHRS, CDR2 YFSETQ. The CDR3 totals 14 residues. The CDR3 DNA sequence: TGCGCCAGCAGCTTGGACTCGCCCTCCTACGAGCAGTACTTC. This translates into CASSLDSPSYEQYF.

This clone was seen once. The chain couples TRBV4-1 to TRBJ2-3; D is undetermined. The V end lost 0 bases, the J end lost 4 bases, and 11 bases lay between the germline ends. The length of the CDR3 is 15 residues. The germline CDR1 and CDR2 sequences are MGHRA and YSYEKL. The CDR3 sequence is CASSQEEPSPDTQYF. In DNA form, the CDR3 reads TGCGCCAGCAGCCAAGAAGAGCCGTCTCCAGATACGCAGTATTTT.

The CDR3 sequence is CASSFRDYYGYTF. The CDR3 nucleotides read TGTGCCAGCAGTTTTAGGGACTACTATGGCTACACCTTC. The rearrangement uses TRBV28 and TRBJ1-2; D perhaps matches TRBD1 (5 bases). This CDR3 is 13 amino acids long. V was cut by 3 bases and J by 3 bases, with 8 bases left in between. Germline V gives CDR1 MDHEN, CDR2 SYDVKM.

This sequence joins TRBV11-2 and TRBJ2-5; D gene uncertain. CDR1 and CDR2 from the germline V gene are SGHAT and FQNNGV. V was shortened by 0 bases and J by 5 bases, with 10 bases between the two germline ends. This CDR3 is built from 14 residues. This CDR3 is CASSLEPLRETQYF. CDR3 nucleotide sequence: TGTGCCAGCAGCTTAGAGCCCCTCCGGGAGACCCAGTACTTC.

V gene TRBV28 combines with J gene TRBJ2-5; 9 bases line up with TRBD1. Matching the DNA end better, TRBJ2-7 makes the J call doubtful. CDR1 and CDR2 (germline): MDHEN, SYDVKM. This CDR3 comprises 15 residues. The CDR3 coding sequence is TGTGCCAGCAGTTTAACCGGGACAGGGTTCCACGAGCAGTACTTC. This sequence encodes CASSLTGTGFHEQYF.

The chain has TRBV4-2 and TRBJ2-1, with 9 bases lining up with TRBD2. This CDR3 contains 17 residues. From germline, CDR1 is LGHNA and CDR2 YNFKEQ. J was trimmed by 10 bases and V by 0 bases; bases with no gene match: 13. As DNA, the CDR3 is TGTGCCAGCAGCCAAGATGTAGGGACTAGCTTATCCTGGGAGCAGTTCTTC. Residues: CASSQDVGTSLSWEQFF.

The V call is TRBV6-5, the J call TRBJ1-4; no clear D. Per germline, CDR1 MNHEY and CDR2 SVGAGI. CDR3 size: 13 residues. V was clipped by 6 bases and J by 5 bases, with 10 bases between them. In DNA, the CDR3 is TGTGCCAGCAGGAGGTCAGAGAATGAAAAACTGTTTTTT. It yields the protein CASRRSENEKLFF.

V gene TRBV5-1 combines with J gene TRBJ2-7; 15 positions agree with TRBD2. The ends lost 4 bases at V and 5 bases at J; junction bases unmatched: 4. The CDR3 is 15 amino acids. The germline CDR1 and CDR2 sequences are SGHRS and YFSETQ. The CDR3 spells CASSPGLAGGNEQYF. CDR3 in DNA: TGCGCCAGCAGCCCGGGACTAGCGGGAGGAAACGAGCAGTACTTC. The full variable domain, completed using reference TRBV5-1 and TRBJ2-7, is KAGVTQTPRYLIKTRGQQVTLSCSPISGHRSVSWYQQTPGQGLQFLFEYFSETQRNKGNFPGRFSGRQFSNSRSEMNVSTLELGDSALYLCASSPGLAGGNEQYFGPGTRLTVT.

The chain carries TRBV7-2 and TRBJ2-2, with 8 positions matching TRBD1. Per the germline V gene, CDR1 is SGHTA and CDR2 is FQGNSA. The V and J ends lost 6 bases and 4 bases, in that order; junction bases with no gene match: 4. The CDR3 length is 14 residues. In nucleotides, the CDR3 is TGTGCCAGCAGATCAACAGGGGGCACCGGGGAGCTGTTTTTT. Translated, it gives CASRSTGGTGELFF.

V gene TRBV7-2 combines with J gene TRBJ2-5, with 7 bases fitting TRBD2. Germline lookup yields CDR1 SGHTA and CDR2 FQGNSA. The CDR3 loop spans 16 amino acids. After removal of 3 bases from V and 5 bases from J, the junction contained 12 bases not matched to a gene. The CDR3 bases are TGTGCCAGCAGCTTCCGGGCAAGCGGGGCTCTGGAGACCCAGTACTTC. It translates to CASSFRASGALETQYF.

This clone has only a few counts. The chain has TRBV7-9 and TRBJ2-3, with 7 bases matching TRBD1. Germline CDR1 reads SEHNR; CDR2 reads FQNEAQ (reference sequence). V shed 3 bases and J 3 bases; nucleotides not matched to a gene: 9. CDR3 length equals 16 residues. In DNA form, the CDR3 reads TGTGCCAGCAGCTTCAACCCGACAGGGCCGACAGATACGCAGTATTTT. Encoded protein: CASSFNPTGPTDTQYF.

The J gene is TRBJ2-3, the V gene TRBV7-2; TRBD2 agrees at 10 bases. With V trimmed by 2 bases and J by 4 bases, 3 bases remained unmatched. Germline CDR1 SGHTA, CDR2 FQGNSA. This CDR3 has 15 amino acids. The CDR3 region is CASSLKLAGADTQYF. The CDR3, as DNA: TGTGCCAGCAGCTTAAAGCTAGCGGGAGCAGATACGCAGTATTTT.

The chain joins TRBV5-4 to TRBJ2-1, with D possibly TRBD2 on 6 matching bases. V was pared by 5 bases and J by 9 bases, with 24 bases between. CDR3 size: 16 residues. Looked up from germline, CDR1 is SGHNT and CDR2 is YYREEE (reference sequence). Here the CDR3 DNA reads TGTGCCAGCAGGCGGGGAGGCCAAATCGCGACGGGTGAGCAGTTCTTC. It codes for CASRRGGQIATGEQFF.

This rearrangement joins TRBV30 to TRBJ2-4, with 10 bases lining up with TRBD1. The trim removed 6 bases at V and 1 base at J, leaving 9 bases unmatched. There are 16 residues in the CDR3. The germline gives CDR1 GTSNPN, CDR2 SVGIG (reference sequence). DNA of the CDR3: TGTGCCTGTTATGGGACAGGGGAGAGGGCCAAAAACATTCAGTACTTC. Encoded protein: CACYGTGERAKNIQYF.

The rearrangement links TRBV11-2 to TRBJ1-2, with D unresolved. Germline CDR1 reads SGHAT; CDR2 reads FQNNGV. The CDR3 is 15 residues long. Trimming pared 4 bases from V and 7 bases from J, leaving 19 bases between. The CDR3 DNA is TGTGCCAGCAGCTCACCGACGACCGGGGTCGGTGGCTACACCTTC. The encoded protein is CASSSPTTGVGGYTF.

Note on this clone: This CDR3 is also generated by other DNA sequences in the sample. The V gene is TRBV5-1, the J gene TRBJ1-1, with 7 positions matching TRBD1. Germline CDR1 is SGHRS and CDR2 is YFSETQ. The CDR3 length is 14 residues. The ends lost 8 bases at V and 0 bases at J; junction bases unmatched: 7. CDR3 region: CASRGDRLNTEAFF. The DNA of the CDR3 is TGCGCCAGTAGGGGGGACAGACTGAACACTGAAGCTTTCTTT.

As to this clone: A read error may account for a junction end that differs from germline. The chain joins TRBV18 to TRBJ1-1; TRBD1 aligns across 8 bases. Germline V gene sequence: CDR1 KGHSH, CDR2 LQKENI. This CDR3 spans 13 amino acids. The CDR3 loop is CASSHSPGQVSPF. CDR3 coding DNA: TGTGCCAGCTCGCACAGTCCGGGACAGGTTTCCCCATTT.

This clone was detected once. The V call is TRBV30, the J call TRBJ2-7; 7 bases match TRBD1. This CDR3 has 13 amino acids. Trimming removed 4 bases from V and 5 bases from J; junction bases left unmatched: 8. Germline V gene data show CDR1 as GTSNPN and CDR2 as SVGIG (reference sequence). The CDR3 is CAWTGRGRNEQYF. In nucleotides, the CDR3 is TGTGCCTGGACGGGTAGGGGGCGCAACGAGCAGTACTTC.

The V gene is TRBV19, the J gene TRBJ1-6; D not resolved. CDR1 LNHDA and CDR2 SQIVND come from the germline V gene (reference sequence). This CDR3 is 15 amino acids long. V gave up 7 bases and J gave up 9 bases, with 19 bases separating them. CDR3 amino acids: CASIYPSRLGSPLHF. The CDR3 bases are TGTGCCAGTATCTACCCCTCCAGGCTTGGTTCACCCCTCCACTTT.

This sequence joins TRBV29-1 and TRBJ2-7; D uncertain. CDR3 size: 16 residues. The V gene's germline CDR1 is SQVTM and CDR2 ANQGSEA. The V end was cut by 4 bases, the J end by 2 bases, with 21 bases between. The CDR3, as DNA: TGCAGCGTTGCTTTCCCTCGATTCCTAGGAACCTACGAGCAGTACTTC. This sequence encodes CSVAFPRFLGTYEQYF.

The chain links TRBV19 to TRBJ1-1; no clear D gene. The ends were cut back, 3 bases at V and 2 bases at J, with 10 bases in the middle. Germline CDR1 is LNHDA and CDR2 is SQIVND (reference sequence). This CDR3 has 14 amino acids. Here the CDR3 DNA reads TGTGCCAGTAGTATGTGGAGTGATAACACTGAAGCTTTCTTT. This codes for CASSMWSDNTEAFF.

The chain joins TRBV6-1 to TRBJ2-3; D might be TRBD2 (5 bases). V was trimmed by 2 bases and J by 8 bases, leaving 14 bases between them. From germline, CDR1 is MNHNS and CDR2 SASEGT. This CDR3 region has 14 residues. CDR3 nucleotides: TGTGCCAGCAGTGAACGGCTAGCCCAGCCTACGCAGTATTTT. This gives the protein CASSERLAQPTQYF.

Comments on this clone: At one boundary the junction diverges from the germline segment, which might be a read error. The rearrangement uses TRBV7-8 and TRBJ2-1, with 9 bases fitting TRBD2. Germline values: CDR1 SGHVS, CDR2 FQNEAQ. The CDR3 spans 14 residues. The chain's CDR3 is CLTSGSGSYNEQFF. For the CDR3, the DNA is TGCCTCACCTCAGGTAGCGGGAGCTACAATGAGCAGTTCTTC.

The V and J genes are TRBV14 and TRBJ2-5; a possible D gene is TRBD2 (6 bases). Germline V gene sequence: CDR1 SGHDN, CDR2 FVKESK. The CDR3 covers 13 residues. V was cut by 4 bases and J by 4 bases, with 10 bases left in between. Written as DNA, the CDR3 is TGTGCCAGCAGCCCGGACGGGGGAGAGACCCAGTACTTC. It encodes CASSPDGGETQYF.

The rearrangement joins TRBV7-3 to TRBJ2-7; weak D call: TRBD1 (7 bases). Per the germline V gene, CDR1 is SGHTA and CDR2 is FQGTGA. The CDR3 totals 13 residues. V lost 5 bases to trimming and J lost 6 bases, with 14 bases between them. The CDR3 DNA sequence: TGTGCCAGCAGCCACGGCAGGGGGGTCGAGCAGTACTTC. Translating gives CASSHGRGVEQYF.

V usage is TRBV11-2 and J usage is TRBJ2-1; 14 bases align to TRBD2. CDR1 SGHAT and CDR2 FQNNGV come from the germline V gene. The CDR3 sequence is 17 residues long. The V segment lost 3 bases and the J segment 4 bases; nucleotides outside the gene matches: 5. The CDR3 bases are TGTGCCAGCAGCTTGGGGACTAGCGGGGGACAGTACAATGAGCAGTTCTTC. Its translation is CASSLGTSGGQYNEQFF.

The chain recombines TRBV7-9 with TRBJ2-1; TRBD1 might be the D (6 bases). Germline V gene lookup returns CDR1 SEHNR and CDR2 FQNEAQ (reference sequence). The CDR3 is 15 residues long. Trimming stripped 1 base from V and 3 bases from J, with 10 bases between. The CDR3 is CASSLGPGDYNEQFF. The CDR3 coding sequence is TGTGCCAGCAGCTTAGGGCCAGGGGACTACAATGAGCAGTTCTTC.

The V call is TRBV11-3, the J call TRBJ2-2; no clear D gene. The CDR3 length is 14 residues. Deletions cut 3 bases from V and 6 bases from J, with 11 bases between. Germline assignment: CDR1 SGHNT and CDR2 YENEEA. The CDR3 spells CASSFDPEAGELFF. CDR3 sequence (DNA): TGTGCCAGCAGCTTTGACCCAGAGGCCGGGGAGCTGTTTTTT.

The V call is TRBV4-1, the J call TRBJ1-1; 7 nucleotides align to TRBD1. Germline CDR1 and CDR2: MGHRA and YSYEKL. This CDR3 region has 17 residues. Unmatched junction bases numbered 9, after V lost 2 bases and J lost 0 bases. This CDR3 reads CASSQYGTDYMNTEAFF. In nucleotides, the CDR3 is TGCGCCAGCAGCCAATATGGGACAGACTACATGAACACTGAAGCTTTCTTT.

In regard to this clone: This sample includes further DNA sequences coding for the same CDR3. The V call is TRBV7-2, the J call TRBJ2-5; 10 bases are shared with TRBD2. With 3 bases clipped from V and 5 bases from J, the junction kept 3 bases outside the gene matches. This CDR3 has 14 amino acids. Germline V CDR1 and CDR2: SGHTA, FQGNSA. In nucleotides, the CDR3 is TGTGCCAGCAGCTTCGGGACTAGCGAGGAGACCCAGTACTTC. Its translation is CASSFGTSEETQYF.